A single sample is the source of the 20 T cell receptor beta chains below, sequenced in a study of blood T cell repertoires in COVID-19. This table comes from immunoSEQ multiplex PCR, and its TCRdb copy is limited to in-frame clones, with some not included. The repertoire has 90,000 to 120,000 clones, around 90% of them found once; the top ten carry around 1.2%. Sequenced: peripheral blood. The source of these receptors is a woman in her 30s with acute or convalescent COVID-19.

The J gene is TRBJ2-5, the V gene TRBV21-1; TRBD2, the D gene given by the table, was not confirmed from the DNA. TRBV21-1 is given as a pseudogene. The CDR3 runs 16 residues. The CDR3 is CASSRTSGNPQETQYF. The DNA of the CDR3 is TGTGCCAGCAGCAGGACTAGCGGGAACCCCCAAGAGACCCAGTACTTC.

This chain uses TRBV27 with TRBJ2-7; 14 bases align to TRBD2. The CDR3 is 16 amino acids. The ends lost 4 bases at V and 3 bases at J; junction bases unmatched: 5. Looked up from germline, CDR1 is MNHEY and CDR2 is SMNVEV (reference sequence). The CDR3 coding sequence is TGTGCCAGCAGTTCGGGACTAGCGGGAGAATACTACGAGCAGTACTTC. Amino acids: CASSSGLAGEYYEQYF.

The chain is built from TRBV28 and TRBJ1-4; D is undetermined. Trimming removed 2 bases from V and 10 bases from J, with 8 bases in between. The germline gives CDR1 MDHEN, CDR2 SYDVKM. The CDR3 runs 12 residues. CDR3 coding DNA: TGTGCCAGCAGTTTAGATCGAGGAAAACTGTTTTTT. Protein sequence: CASSLDRGKLFF.

The chain joins TRBV27 to TRBJ1-1; the D is unclear. CDR1 and CDR2 (germline): MNHEY, SMNVEV (reference sequence). The CDR3 has 13 amino acids. The ends were cut back, 4 bases at V and 1 base at J, with 7 bases in the middle. The CDR3 DNA reads as TGTGCCAGCAGTTCATACAAGAACACTGAAGCTTTCTTT. This codes for CASSSYKNTEAFF.

The count of this clone is one. The J gene is TRBJ1-2, the V gene TRBV7-2; 8 bases line up with TRBD1. Germline assignment: CDR1 SGHTA and CDR2 FQGNSA. After removal of 1 base from V and 13 bases from J, the junction contained 14 bases not matched to a gene. This CDR3 contains 15 residues. CDR3 sequence: CASSLVQGALLGGTF. In DNA form, the CDR3 reads TGTGCCAGCAGCTTAGTCCAGGGGGCCTTATTGGGTGGCACCTTC.

The genes are TRBV9 and TRBJ2-3; TRBD2 matches at 13 bases. The trim removed 3 bases at V and 5 bases at J, leaving 6 bases unmatched. Germline assignment: CDR1 SGDLS and CDR2 YYNGEE. The CDR3 loop spans 16 amino acids. Written as DNA, the CDR3 is TGTGCCAGCAGCGAAGGGACTAGCGGGGTTGGAGATACGCAGTATTTT. Its protein is CASSEGTSGVGDTQYF.

This chain links TRBV7-9 with TRBJ1-3; 8 nucleotides match TRBD1. CDR1 SEHNR and CDR2 FQNEAQ come from the germline V gene (reference sequence). V trimming: 4 bases; J trimming: 2 bases; junction bases outside the gene matches: 4. The CDR3 consists of 15 residues. The CDR3 protein is CASSSTGGTGNTIYF. The CDR3 DNA sequence: TGTGCCAGCAGCTCCACAGGGGGTACTGGAAACACCATATATTTT.

The chain employs TRBV10-3 and TRBJ2-7; 9 bases map to TRBD2. Germline trimming cut 6 bases from V and 0 bases from J; bases unmatched to any gene: 6. Germline assignment: CDR1 ENHRY and CDR2 SYGVKD. The CDR3 totals 15 residues. DNA for the CDR3: TGTGCCATCAGATCCGAGCGGGGGGACTCCTACGAGCAGTACTTC. Translated, it gives CAIRSERGDSYEQYF.

The CDR3 sequence: CASSYEGLGVYEQYF. The CDR3 DNA reads TGTGCCAGCAGTTACGAGGGACTAGGGGTTTACGAGCAGTACTTC. The genes are TRBV6-2 or TRBV6-3 and TRBJ2-7; 8 bases are a match to TRBD2. Germline V CDR1 and CDR2: MNHEY, SVGEGT. V was pared by 2 bases and J by 4 bases, with 7 bases of the junction left unmatched. The CDR3 consists of 15 residues.

The chain joins TRBV6-5 to TRBJ2-5; perhaps TRBD1 as D (6 bases). The CDR3 sequence is 14 residues long. V gave up 4 bases and J gave up 0 bases, with 9 bases separating them. Germline V CDR1 and CDR2: MNHEY, SVGAGI. CDR3 region: CASSSGTYQETQYF. The CDR3 region has the DNA TGTGCCAGCAGTTCCGGGACATACCAAGAGACCCAGTACTTC.

The chain carries TRBV29-1 and TRBJ1-1; TRBD1 matches 7 bases. The V gene's germline CDR1 is SQVTM and CDR2 ANQGSEA. This CDR3 region has 13 residues. Unmatched junction bases numbered 8, after V lost 6 bases and J lost 4 bases. CDR3 in DNA: TGCAGCGTGACGACCTCAGGGGGCACTGAAGCTTTCTTT. Translating gives CSVTTSGGTEAFF.

The chain couples TRBV4-3 to TRBJ2-2, with 10 bases that match TRBD2. Germline V gene sequence: CDR1 LGHNA, CDR2 YSLEER. The CDR3 length is 18 residues. After removal of 0 bases from V and 2 bases from J, the junction contained 6 bases not matched to a gene. The CDR3, as DNA: TGCGCCAGCAGCCAAGAGTTGGTAGCGGGGGGTAACACCGGGGAGCTGTTTTTT. Encoded protein: CASSQELVAGGNTGELFF.

The gene calls are TRBV4-1 and TRBJ2-5; maybe TRBD2 (5 bases). This CDR3 spans 15 amino acids. V shed 5 bases and J shed 2 bases, with 15 bases lying between them. Germline V gene data show CDR1 as MGHRA and CDR2 as YSYEKL. The CDR3 protein is CASSSWPTGQETQYF. DNA for the CDR3: TGCGCCAGCAGCTCCTGGCCGACGGGGCAAGAGACCCAGTACTTC.

This clone was observed once. The chain has TRBV5-1 and TRBJ2-1; 11 bases agree with TRBD2. V lost 4 bases and J lost 4; bases outside the gene matches: 4. CDR3 length: 15 amino acids. Germline assignment: CDR1 SGHRS and CDR2 YFSETQ. The CDR3 DNA is TGCGCCAGCAGCACTAGCGGGGGTCTTTACAATGAGCAGTTCTTC. Translated: CASSTSGGLYNEQFF.

This sequence joins TRBV7-6 and TRBJ1-6; D may be TRBD1 (6 bases). This CDR3 has 16 residues. From germline, CDR1 is SGHVS and CDR2 FNYEAQ. V was clipped by 5 bases and J by 9 bases, with 20 bases between them. The CDR3 DNA sequence: TGTGCCAGCAGCACCAAGACAGGCTTGTCTGGTTCACCCCTCCACTTT. Residues: CASSTKTGLSGSPLHF.

The chain recombines TRBV6-4 with TRBJ1-6, with D unresolved. The V end lost 0 bases, the J end lost 9 bases, and 12 bases lay between the germline ends. The V gene's germline CDR1 is MRHNA and CDR2 SNTAGT. The CDR3 is 15 residues long. This CDR3 is CASSDSIGSGSPLHF. CDR3 nucleotide sequence: TGTGCCAGCAGTGACTCGATTGGTTCGGGTTCACCCCTCCACTTT.

This chain links TRBV3-1 (or the pseudogene TRBV3-2) with TRBJ2-1; TRBD2 agrees at 10 bases. The V and J ends lost 5 bases and 8 bases, in that order; junction bases with no gene match: 12. Germline V gives CDR1 LGHDT, CDR2 YNNKEL (reference sequence). CDR3 size: 16 residues. The CDR3 coding sequence is TGTGCCAGCAGCGGGGTGGGTCTAGCGGGGGCCGATGAGCAGTTCTTC. It codes for CASSGVGLAGADEQFF.

V and J are TRBV12-3 or TRBV12-4 and TRBJ1-2; 7 bases are shared with TRBD1. Trimming removed 5 bases from V and 2 bases from J; junction bases left unmatched: 2. This CDR3 is built from 13 residues. This CDR3 is CASSPDRNYGYTF. Written as DNA, the CDR3 is TGTGCCAGCAGTCCGGACAGGAACTATGGCTACACCTTC.

This clone was detected once. The chain employs TRBV18 and TRBJ1-3; no firm D call. The CDR3 extends over 16 amino acids. CDR1 is KGHSH, CDR2 LQKENI, per germline. V was shortened by 5 bases and J by 0 bases, with 14 bases between the two germline ends. The CDR3 sequence is CASSRGPQNSGNTIYF. As DNA, the CDR3 is TGTGCCAGCTCAAGAGGCCCTCAGAACTCTGGAAACACCATATATTTT.

The rearrangement links TRBV7-9 to TRBJ1-5, with D possibly TRBD1 on 5 matching bases. V lost 3 bases to trimming and J lost 7 bases, with 13 bases between them. This CDR3 contains 14 residues. The germline CDR1 and CDR2 sequences are SEHNR and FQNEAQ (reference sequence). The CDR3 here is CASSFQGRAQPQHF. The CDR3 DNA reads as TGTGCCAGCAGCTTCCAGGGTAGGGCCCAGCCCCAGCATTTT. The entire variable domain, with the rest obtained from reference TRBV7-9 and TRBJ1-5, is as follows: DTGVSQNPRHKITKRGQNVTFRCDPISEHNRLYWYRQTLGQGPEFLTYFQNEAQLEKSRLLSDRFSAERPKGSFSTLEIQRTEQGDSAMYLCASSFQGRAQPQHFGDGTRLSIL.